This TCR beta chain originates from a study of CD8 T cells in Susac syndrome. General observations from the study: The study's TCR sequencing and HLA analysis covered a relatively small number of individuals, and the study acknowledged this.

The multiple sclerosis controls were treatment-naive patients with relapsing-remitting disease that was stable or active. Concerning this clonotype itself: Antigen specificity is unknown.

The germline gives CDR1 SEHNR, CDR2 FQNEAQ (reference sequence). With 5 bases removed from V and 6 bases from J, the gap between germline ends came to 22 bases. CDR3 length: 16 amino acids. With random hexamers, roughly 0.5 to 1 ug RNA was reverse transcribed. The amplification used immunoSEQ multiplex PCR on TCR beta CDR3; it spanned 54 Vbeta and 13 Jbeta. Each CDR3 protein gets one entry after TCRdb re-called the immunoSEQ multiplex PCR reads with MiXCR. The sample yields approximately 130,000 distinct CDR3 sequences, roughly 89% seen once. Sequenced input: CD8+ T cells from PBMCs. V and J are TRBV7-9 and TRBJ1-2, with D unclear. This receptor was taken from a human donor with multiple sclerosis. CDR3 bases: TGTGCCAGCAGCCAGATAACTCAGTGGGCCGTGGATGGCTACACCTTC. This gives the protein CASSQITQWAVDGYTF.